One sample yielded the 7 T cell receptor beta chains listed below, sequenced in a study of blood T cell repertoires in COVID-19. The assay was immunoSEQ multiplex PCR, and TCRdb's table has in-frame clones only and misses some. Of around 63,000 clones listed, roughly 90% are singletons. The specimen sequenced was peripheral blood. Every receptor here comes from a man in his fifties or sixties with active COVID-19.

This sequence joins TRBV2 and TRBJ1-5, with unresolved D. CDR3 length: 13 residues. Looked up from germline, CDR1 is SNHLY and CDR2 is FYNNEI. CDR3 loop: CASSEQTNQPQHF. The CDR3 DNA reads TGTGCTTCGTCGGAGCAGACCAATCAGCCCCAGCATTTT.

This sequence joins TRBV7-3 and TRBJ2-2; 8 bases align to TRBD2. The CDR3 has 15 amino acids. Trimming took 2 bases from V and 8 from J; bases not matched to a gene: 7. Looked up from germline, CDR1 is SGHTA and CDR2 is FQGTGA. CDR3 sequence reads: CASSLAGGRTGELFF. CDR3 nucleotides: TGTGCCAGCAGCTTAGCGGGGGGAAGAACTGGGGAGCTGTTTTTT.

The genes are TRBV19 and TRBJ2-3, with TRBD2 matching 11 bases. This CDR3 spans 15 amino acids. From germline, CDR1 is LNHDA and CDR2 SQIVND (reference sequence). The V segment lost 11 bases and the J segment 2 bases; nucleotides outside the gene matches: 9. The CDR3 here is CAATTSGDPTDTQYF. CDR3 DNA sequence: TGTGCCGCGACGACTAGCGGGGACCCCACAGATACGCAGTATTTT.

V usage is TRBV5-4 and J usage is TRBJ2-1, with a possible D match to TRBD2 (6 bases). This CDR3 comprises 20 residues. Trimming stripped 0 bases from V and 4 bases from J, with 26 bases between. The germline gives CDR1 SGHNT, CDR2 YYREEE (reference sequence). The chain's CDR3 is CASSLADGRSLIEAYNEQFF. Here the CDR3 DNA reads TGTGCCAGCAGCTTGGCCGATGGGAGGTCTCTGATTGAAGCGTACAATGAGCAGTTCTTC.

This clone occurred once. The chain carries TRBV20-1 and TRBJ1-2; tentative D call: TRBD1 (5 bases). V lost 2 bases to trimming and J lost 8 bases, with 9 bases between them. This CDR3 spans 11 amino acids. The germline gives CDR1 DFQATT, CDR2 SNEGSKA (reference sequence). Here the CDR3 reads CSARLGGGYTF. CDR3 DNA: TGCAGTGCTAGACTGGGGGGAGGCTACACCTTC.

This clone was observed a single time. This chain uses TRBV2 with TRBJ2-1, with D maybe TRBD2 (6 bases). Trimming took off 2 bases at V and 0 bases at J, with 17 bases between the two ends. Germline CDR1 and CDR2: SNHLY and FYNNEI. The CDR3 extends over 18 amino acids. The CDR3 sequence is CASSERPLAFSSYNEQFF. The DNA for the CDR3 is TGTGCCAGCAGTGAAAGGCCACTAGCTTTTAGCTCCTACAATGAGCAGTTCTTC.

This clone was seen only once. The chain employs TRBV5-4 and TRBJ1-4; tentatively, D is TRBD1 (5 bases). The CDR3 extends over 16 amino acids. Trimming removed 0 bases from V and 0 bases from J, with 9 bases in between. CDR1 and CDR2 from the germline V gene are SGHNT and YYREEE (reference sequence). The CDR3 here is CASSLAGTATNEKLFF. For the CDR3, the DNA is TGTGCCAGCAGCTTGGCGGGGACTGCAACTAATGAAAAACTGTTTTTT.